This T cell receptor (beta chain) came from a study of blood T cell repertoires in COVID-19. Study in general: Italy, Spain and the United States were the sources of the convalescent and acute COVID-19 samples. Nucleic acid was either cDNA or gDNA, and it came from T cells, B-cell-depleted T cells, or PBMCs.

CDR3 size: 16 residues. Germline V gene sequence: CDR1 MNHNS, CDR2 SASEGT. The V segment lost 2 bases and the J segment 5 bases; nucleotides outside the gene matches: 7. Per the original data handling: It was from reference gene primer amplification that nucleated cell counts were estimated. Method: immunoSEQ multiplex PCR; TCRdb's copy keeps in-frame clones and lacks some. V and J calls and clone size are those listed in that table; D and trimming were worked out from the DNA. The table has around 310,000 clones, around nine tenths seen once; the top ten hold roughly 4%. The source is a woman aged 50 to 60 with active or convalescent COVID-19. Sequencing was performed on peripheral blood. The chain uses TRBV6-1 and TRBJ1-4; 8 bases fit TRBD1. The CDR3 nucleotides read TGTGCCAGCAGTGAATCCAGGGGGCGGGGGAATGAAAAACTGTTTTTT. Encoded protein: CASSESRGRGNEKLFF.